These T cell receptor beta chains were read from a single sample in a study of T cell repertoires in cytomegalovirus infection. The antigens of these receptors remain unknown. TCRdb redid the calling of the reads with MiXCR, one entry per CDR3 protein. The data show almost 90,000 distinct CDR3 sequences, over 25% seen once. The material sequenced was CD8+ T cells from cultured PBMCs, taken from culture after CMV antigen stimulation. The receptor source for this set is a human donor in good health (CMV status not recorded). Some clones in this sample may be carry-over from other donors' samples. Each CDR3 is given with its conserved first and last residue. Size values are once, few and many counts, or a class for expanded clones, and some rows have none.

length	size	V	J	CDR3
15	-	TRBV28	TRBJ2-3	CASSLYSELTDTQYF
13	few	TRBV27	TRBJ1-5	CASSPGLGQPQHF
13	-	TRBV7-9	TRBJ2-3	CASSSIAADTQYF
13	-	TRBV27	TRBJ1-2	CASMGGASYGYTF
16	-	TRBV4-2	TRBJ2-7	CASSQSPGQGAGEQYF
16	few	TRBV9	TRBJ2-7	CASSVEGLQGAYEQYF
17	few	TRBV12-3/TRBV12-4	TRBJ2-5	CASSPGRGRGREETQYF
16	-	TRBV28	TRBJ2-1	CASSLLTSGFYNEQFF
13	-	TRBV2	TRBJ1-5	CASSDRINQPQHF
15	-	TRBV28	TRBJ2-7	CASSSGTGITYEQYF
15	-	TRBV5-5	TRBJ1-1	CASSPGAYSNTEAFF
16	-	TRBV2	TRBJ2-3	CASSDQGLLHTDTQYF
15	-	TRBV7-8	TRBJ2-1	CASSTLQGIGNEQFF
17	-	TRBV6-1	TRBJ1-2	CASSEVWAAPSAYGYTF
15	few	TRBV15	TRBJ1-1	CATSSPGRRNTEAFF
15	few	TRBV7-8	TRBJ2-7	CASSIGTELSYEQYF
14	-	TRBV28	TRBJ2-2	CASSRLAGPGELFF
15	-	TRBV19	TRBJ1-1	CASSIPQGTGTEAFF
13	-	TRBV28	TRBJ1-3	CASMDQTSNTIYF
15	-	TRBV12-3/TRBV12-4	TRBJ2-2	CASSLEPGHTGELFF
14	-	TRBV15	TRBJ2-5	CATSEGRNQETQYF
15	few	TRBV11-2	TRBJ1-4	CASSLVSVPNEKLFF
14	-	TRBV11-2	TRBJ2-5	CASSLDGGSETQYF
16	many	TRBV13	TRBJ2-1	CASSAEGAGGVNEQFF
12	-	TRBV30	TRBJ1-1	CAWSVLTIEAFF
14	few	TRBV7-8	TRBJ1-3	CASSLAGAGNTIYF
13	-	TRBV10-3	TRBJ1-1	CAISPATGSGAFF
15	-	TRBV19	TRBJ1-2	CASSIGSGIGYGYTF
14	many	TRBV20-1	TRBJ2-7	CSATGTERGYEQYF
11	-	TRBV2	TRBJ1-1	CASSEPGRAFF
14	few	TRBV11-2	TRBJ2-7	CASSPPRSTYEQYF
18	many	TRBV7-8	TRBJ2-3	CASSAGTSGRWVADTQYF
17	many	TRBV5-6	TRBJ1-2	CASTTWGRTGGYYGYTF
19	-	TRBV4-1	TRBJ2-1	CASIGPGTSGGSLANEQFF
12	few	TRBV2	TRBJ2-1	CASRFIQEGQFF
14	few	TRBV19	TRBJ1-1	CASRTGALYTEAFF
13	-	TRBV27	TRBJ1-1	CASSFVGNTEAFF
15	-	TRBV27	TRBJ2-1	CASSFGTGNRNEQFF
15	few	TRBV7-2	TRBJ2-3	CASRSGLAVPDTQYF
16	-	TRBV2	TRBJ2-3	CASRGARDGSTDTQYF
15	few	TRBV5-4	TRBJ2-1	CASSSTGGSYNEQFF
17	-	TRBV11-3	TRBJ2-2	CASSLASRTGDVGELFF
16	-	TRBV27	TRBJ2-7	CASSLSLRGMTYEQYF
14	few	TRBV28	TRBJ1-5	CASSFLTGGWPQHF
14	few	TRBV19	TRBJ1-1	CASVDRGLGTEAFF
13	-	TRBV7-9	TRBJ1-6	CASTARGMSPLHF
17	many	TRBV27	TRBJ1-2	CASSLQTPGLSKGGYTF
14	-	TRBV6-6	TRBJ1-5	CASSPDYTNQPQHF
14	few	TRBV6-5	TRBJ1-6	CASSWDAYNSPLHF
11	many	TRBV27	TRBJ1-1	CASTFAGEAFF
13	few	TRBV7-3	TRBJ2-5	CASSRAGRETQYF
16	once	TRBV4-1	TRBJ2-1	CASSQPGLAGYNEQFF
15	-	TRBV18	TRBJ1-1	CASSPGASLNTEAFF
18	many	TRBV7-2	TRBJ2-2	CASSLGLAGPTWTGELFF
13	-	TRBV5-4	TRBJ1-1	CASRSTGSPEAFF